This T cell receptor beta chain was identified in a study of glioma-infiltrating T cells. Notes on the study in general: Only very few CDR3 sequences appeared in both tissue and blood.

Per the germline V gene, CDR1 is MGHDK and CDR2 is SYGVNS. This CDR3 is 15 amino acids long. The germline V and J ends were trimmed by 1 base and 7 bases, with 15 bases remaining between them. The iRepertoire nested amplicon-rescue multiplex PCR amplified TCR alpha and beta CDR3s from RNA. Input was about 85-450 ng of tissue mRNA or PBMC total RNA. TCRdb itself ran the multiplex PCR reads through MiXCR, one entry per CDR3 protein. The sample gives around 190,000 distinct CDR3 sequences, over 30% of which show up once; 20% to 25% is in the top ten. This clonotype was observed at least ten times. Its target is not known.

The V and J genes are TRBV25-1 and TRBJ2-3; TRBD1 might be the D (5 bases). The sequenced material came from glioma tissue, nonneoplastic brain tissue, or PBMCs (not recorded which). This receptor was taken from a human donor with low-grade glioma or glioblastoma, undergoing nonglioma brain surgery, or in good health (not recorded which). The CDR3 loop reads CASSELGALLYTQYF. The CDR3 DNA sequence: TGTGCCAGCAGTGAATTAGGGGCACTACTATATACGCAGTATTTT.